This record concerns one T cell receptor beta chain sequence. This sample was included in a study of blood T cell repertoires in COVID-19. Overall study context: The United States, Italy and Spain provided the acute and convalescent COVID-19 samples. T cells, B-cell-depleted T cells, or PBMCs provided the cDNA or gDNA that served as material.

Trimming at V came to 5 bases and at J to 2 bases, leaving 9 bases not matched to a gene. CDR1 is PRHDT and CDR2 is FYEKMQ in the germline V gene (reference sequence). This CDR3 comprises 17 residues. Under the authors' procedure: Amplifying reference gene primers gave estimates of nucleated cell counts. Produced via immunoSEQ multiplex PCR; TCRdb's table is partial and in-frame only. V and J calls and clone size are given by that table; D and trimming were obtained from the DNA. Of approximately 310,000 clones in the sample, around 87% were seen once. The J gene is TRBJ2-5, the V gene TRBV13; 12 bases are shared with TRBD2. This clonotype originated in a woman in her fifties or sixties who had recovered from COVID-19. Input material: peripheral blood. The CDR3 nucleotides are TGTGCCAGCAGCCCACCTAGCGGGAGGGCCAAACAAGAGACCCAGTACTTC. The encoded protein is CASSPPSGRAKQETQYF.